The 3 T cell receptor beta chains below all came from one sample that was sequenced in a study of regulatory T cells in long-lasting Graves disease (dated by TCRdb to 2020 to 2022). The time point label on this specimen signifies: newly diagnosed GD, antithyroid drugs for less than 3 months. For both TCR sequencing and RNA sequencing, RNA was extracted from PBMCs using TRIzol. The protocol used for the library was multiplex PCR. The sequencer listed for this sample is Illumina HiSeq 4000. iRepertoire HTBI primers and Arm-PCR amplification of CDR3 regions were used to construct TCR beta libraries. In-frame beta chains were kept once TCRdb had trimmed the public reads at Q25 with fastp and called clones with MiXCR. CDR3 protein sequences are deduplicated, and each keeps its most common genes and DNA. The sample has under 500,000 distinct CDR3 sequences on record, 15% to 20% of them singletons. The ten largest clones add up to around a tenth of the sample.

The same sample was also studied in work on T cells in Graves' hyperthyroidism and ophthalmopathy.

The sequences come from peripheral blood mononuclear cells (PBMCs), collected at new diagnosis, from a patient treated with antithyroid drugs. These receptor sequences come from a woman aged 30 to 39 with Graves disease. Donor details come from another sample of the same person, matched by shared clones.

As concerns this clonotype: A much larger clone differs from this one at a single base, so this may be a read error. The CDR3 carries no conserved terminal phenylalanine or tryptophan, so it likely arises from a read error. This CDR3 reads CAISDGYQPQHS. The CDR3 DNA reads as TGTGCCATCAGTGACGGATACCAGCCCCAGCATTCT. The rearrangement uses TRBV10-3 and TRBJ1-5; D not certain. The V end was cut by 3 bases, the J end by 7 bases, with 7 bases between. CDR3 size: 12 residues. CDR1 ENHRY and CDR2 SYGVKD come from the germline V gene.

This clonotype occurred many times. The chain links TRBV7-9 to TRBJ2-2; TRBD1 or TRBD2 may be the D gene (5 bases each). V was trimmed by 6 bases and J by 4 bases, leaving 15 bases between them. Germline loops: CDR1 SEHNR, CDR2 FQNEAQ (reference sequence). The CDR3 loop spans 15 amino acids. CDR3: CASRSGTLPTGELFF. DNA of the CDR3: TGTGCCAGCAGATCCGGGACCTTACCCACCGGGGAGCTGTTTTTT.

Note on this clonotype: This likely stems from a read error, as it lies one base from a far larger clone. The gene calls are TRBV6-1 and TRBJ1-2, with D unclear. The germline V and J ends were trimmed by 5 bases and 4 bases, with 8 bases remaining between them. In germline, CDR1 is MNHNS, CDR2 SASEGT. This CDR3 region has 12 residues. The CDR3 region is CASSIGIYGYTF. In nucleotides, the CDR3 is TGTGCCAGCAGTATAGGGATCTATGGCTACACCTTC.